Listed below are T cell receptor beta chains from one sample, sequenced in a study of shared clonotypes between healthy human individuals. TCRdb's copy holds only in-frame clones and misses some; the assay was immunoSEQ multiplex PCR. The data show approximately 1.5 million clones, 95% to 99% seen once. Source material: naive CD4+ T cells sorted from blood. All receptors derive from a man under 40 in good health. CDR3s include the opening cysteine and the closing phenylalanine or tryptophan. The order of the fields is V gene, J gene, D gene, clone size, CDR3 protein. A D gene is named only where the DNA matches it firmly. Clone size is not always given. Where it is, it says once, few, many or a class for expanded clones.

v_call: TRBV25-1; j_call: TRBJ2-1; d_call: TRBD2; clone_size: NA; cdr3_aa: CASSESTSGKYNEQFF
v_call: TRBV7-3; j_call: TRBJ2-2; d_call: TRBD1; clone_size: NA; cdr3_aa: CASSPGGATGELFF
v_call: TRBV27; j_call: TRBJ1-5; d_call: NA; clone_size: NA; cdr3_aa: CASSPGPQQPQHF
v_call: TRBV27; j_call: TRBJ2-2; d_call: TRBD2; clone_size: NA; cdr3_aa: CASSFSGREGELFF
v_call: TRBV29-1; j_call: TRBJ2-1; d_call: NA; clone_size: NA; cdr3_aa: CSATIQRTHHEQFF
v_call: TRBV10-3; j_call: TRBJ2-2; d_call: TRBD2; clone_size: once; cdr3_aa: CAISESAGGPIGELFF
v_call: TRBV29-1; j_call: TRBJ2-1; d_call: NA; clone_size: NA; cdr3_aa: CSVLKTDPGSYNEQFF
v_call: TRBV18; j_call: TRBJ2-1; d_call: TRBD2; clone_size: NA; cdr3_aa: CASTPRREWYNEQFF
v_call: TRBV18; j_call: TRBJ1-1; d_call: TRBD1; clone_size: NA; cdr3_aa: CASSQIPVDRGNTEAFF
v_call: TRBV7-8; j_call: TRBJ1-3; d_call: TRBD1; clone_size: NA; cdr3_aa: CASSSLTGTGNTIYF
v_call: TRBV10-3; j_call: TRBJ2-7; d_call: TRBD1; clone_size: NA; cdr3_aa: CAISELVGQGAHEQYF
v_call: TRBV7-2; j_call: TRBJ1-5; d_call: NA; clone_size: NA; cdr3_aa: CASSLVGDSNQPQHF
v_call: TRBV5-1; j_call: TRBJ2-7; d_call: TRBD2; clone_size: NA; cdr3_aa: CASSPPGGAGEQYF
v_call: TRBV18; j_call: TRBJ2-7; d_call: TRBD1; clone_size: once; cdr3_aa: CASSSDRAVFHEQYF
v_call: TRBV10-3; j_call: TRBJ1-5; d_call: TRBD1; clone_size: NA; cdr3_aa: CAIRPGDRNQPQHF
v_call: TRBV5-1; j_call: TRBJ1-2; d_call: NA; clone_size: NA; cdr3_aa: CASSRDPGENYGYTF
v_call: TRBV19; j_call: TRBJ2-1; d_call: TRBD2; clone_size: once; cdr3_aa: CASSIFDLAGPRRNEQFF
v_call: TRBV5-4; j_call: TRBJ2-1; d_call: TRBD1; clone_size: NA; cdr3_aa: CASRKAQGAGVDEQFF
v_call: TRBV18; j_call: TRBJ2-2; d_call: NA; clone_size: NA; cdr3_aa: CASSPRIQENTGELFF
v_call: TRBV6-5; j_call: TRBJ2-1; d_call: NA; clone_size: NA; cdr3_aa: CASSYSATVNEQFF
v_call: TRBV27; j_call: TRBJ2-7; d_call: NA; clone_size: NA; cdr3_aa: CASSLSEDYGQYF
v_call: TRBV28; j_call: TRBJ2-7; d_call: NA; clone_size: NA; cdr3_aa: CASIFTGSVGEQYF
v_call: TRBV18; j_call: TRBJ2-7; d_call: NA; clone_size: NA; cdr3_aa: CASSPKGFEQYF
v_call: TRBV30; j_call: TRBJ1-4; d_call: TRBD1; clone_size: once; cdr3_aa: CAWGQAATTNEKLFF
v_call: TRBV5-1; j_call: TRBJ2-6; d_call: TRBD1; clone_size: NA; cdr3_aa: CASSLALRAVGGVNSGANVLTF
v_call: TRBV30; j_call: TRBJ2-1; d_call: TRBD2; clone_size: NA; cdr3_aa: CAWRGGYRLAGELYNEQFF
v_call: TRBV18; j_call: TRBJ2-7; d_call: TRBD2; clone_size: NA; cdr3_aa: CASSSGLAGASYEQYF
v_call: TRBV5-1; j_call: TRBJ1-4; d_call: NA; clone_size: NA; cdr3_aa: CASSLGGLANEKLFF
v_call: TRBV18; j_call: TRBJ2-3; d_call: NA; clone_size: NA; cdr3_aa: CASSPLRDTQYF
v_call: TRBV29-1; j_call: TRBJ2-1; d_call: NA; clone_size: NA; cdr3_aa: CSAQQGYRSYSEQFF
v_call: TRBV6-5; j_call: TRBJ2-2; d_call: NA; clone_size: NA; cdr3_aa: CASSFFRQSDTGELFF
v_call: TRBV9; j_call: TRBJ2-4; d_call: NA; clone_size: NA; cdr3_aa: CASSVGADMSINIQYF
v_call: TRBV7-8; j_call: TRBJ2-1; d_call: TRBD2; clone_size: NA; cdr3_aa: CASSLVIGGRAAYNEQFF
v_call: TRBV7-9; j_call: TRBJ2-3; d_call: TRBD2; clone_size: NA; cdr3_aa: CASSPRGTSVDTQYF
v_call: TRBV2; j_call: TRBJ2-1; d_call: TRBD2; clone_size: NA; cdr3_aa: CASSDQTRTSGRSEQFF
v_call: TRBV19; j_call: TRBJ2-5; d_call: TRBD2; clone_size: NA; cdr3_aa: CASKPSGSWGETQYF
v_call: TRBV5-4; j_call: TRBJ2-1; d_call: TRBD1; clone_size: NA; cdr3_aa: CASRPQGGTGVRSYNEQFF
v_call: TRBV27; j_call: TRBJ1-5; d_call: NA; clone_size: once; cdr3_aa: CASSLIGRGINNQPQHF
v_call: TRBV29-1; j_call: TRBJ2-1; d_call: TRBD2; clone_size: NA; cdr3_aa: CSSGTSDPYNEQFF
v_call: TRBV5-4; j_call: TRBJ2-2; d_call: TRBD2; clone_size: NA; cdr3_aa: CASSPGTSGRIGGGELFF
v_call: TRBV5-4; j_call: TRBJ1-1; d_call: NA; clone_size: NA; cdr3_aa: CASSPGPVSEAFF
v_call: TRBV28; j_call: TRBJ2-3; d_call: TRBD2; clone_size: NA; cdr3_aa: CASSPPASGRRADTQYF
v_call: TRBV7-3; j_call: TRBJ2-7; d_call: TRBD2; clone_size: NA; cdr3_aa: CASSLTGLAGHEQYF
v_call: TRBV7-9; j_call: TRBJ1-2; d_call: TRBD1; clone_size: once; cdr3_aa: CASMKQGPKSYGYTF
v_call: TRBV6-1; j_call: TRBJ2-7; d_call: TRBD1; clone_size: once; cdr3_aa: CASRDRAYYEQYF
v_call: TRBV28; j_call: TRBJ2-7; d_call: NA; clone_size: NA; cdr3_aa: CASRGVFPNEQYF
v_call: TRBV4-3; j_call: TRBJ1-5; d_call: TRBD1; clone_size: NA; cdr3_aa: CASSRDRANQPQHF
v_call: TRBV2; j_call: TRBJ1-2; d_call: NA; clone_size: NA; cdr3_aa: CASVIRGSNYGYTF
v_call: TRBV1; j_call: TRBJ1-1; d_call: NA; clone_size: NA; cdr3_aa: CTSSQVDRGTEAFF
v_call: TRBV14; j_call: TRBJ2-5; d_call: TRBD2; clone_size: NA; cdr3_aa: CASSQAPFGTSGRETQYF
v_call: TRBV5-1; j_call: TRBJ2-1; d_call: NA; clone_size: NA; cdr3_aa: CASSRPSSGQSGLYNEQFF
v_call: TRBV28; j_call: TRBJ1-1; d_call: NA; clone_size: NA; cdr3_aa: CASSQGWTEAFF
v_call: TRBV6-1; j_call: TRBJ1-1; d_call: NA; clone_size: NA; cdr3_aa: CASSEAPPEGRGEAFF
v_call: TRBV27; j_call: TRBJ2-1; d_call: NA; clone_size: NA; cdr3_aa: CASSSQGSAEQFF
v_call: TRBV6-1; j_call: TRBJ2-2; d_call: NA; clone_size: NA; cdr3_aa: CASSDLAMTGGELFF
v_call: TRBV4-3; j_call: TRBJ2-7; d_call: NA; clone_size: NA; cdr3_aa: CASSQDAGAYEQYF
v_call: TRBV6-1; j_call: TRBJ2-7; d_call: TRBD1; clone_size: NA; cdr3_aa: CASSVAGGYEQYF
v_call: TRBV5-1; j_call: TRBJ1-4; d_call: TRBD1; clone_size: NA; cdr3_aa: CASSLGLGQGLNEKLFF
v_call: TRBV5-4; j_call: TRBJ1-1; d_call: TRBD1; clone_size: NA; cdr3_aa: CASSLGQGFDTEAFF
v_call: TRBV7-8; j_call: TRBJ1-1; d_call: NA; clone_size: NA; cdr3_aa: CASSLSFYTEAFF